The 23 T cell receptor beta chains below were found in one sample sequenced in a study of blood T cell repertoires in COVID-19. Assay: immunoSEQ multiplex PCR; the TCRdb copy retains only in-frame clones and omits some. This table holds 100,000 to 150,000 clones, around 81% found once. Sequencing input: peripheral blood. Every receptor here comes from a man aged 30-40 years with COVID-19, enrolled during active disease.

The table lists this clone with a count of one. DNA for the CDR3: TGTGCCATCAGTGACGAACTTTACGAGCAGTACTTC. Its translation is CAISDELYEQYF. V usage is TRBV10-3 and J usage is TRBJ2-7, with D unclear. CDR1 and CDR2 (germline): ENHRY, SYGVKD. V lost 3 bases and J 4 bases, leaving 7 bases between the germline ends. The CDR3 spans 12 residues.

The chain employs TRBV3-1 (or the pseudogene TRBV3-2) and TRBJ1-4; 9 bases align to TRBD1. Trimming cost V 1 base and J 5 bases; bases outside gene matches: 5. This CDR3 contains 16 residues. Germline V gene sequence: CDR1 LGHDT, CDR2 YNNKEL (reference sequence). The CDR3 sequence: CASSQAGGQGNEKLFF. In DNA, the CDR3 is TGTGCCAGCAGCCAAGCCGGAGGACAGGGGAATGAAAAACTGTTTTTT.

The CDR3 region has the DNA TGTGCCAGCAGCCAAGATACAGGGTCAACTAATGAAAAACTGTTTTTT. Its protein product is CASSQDTGSTNEKLFF. The rearrangement links TRBV14 to TRBJ1-4; the D gene is possibly TRBD1 (6 bases). Germline values: CDR1 SGHDN, CDR2 FVKESK. V lost 0 bases, J lost 0 bases, and 8 bases lay in between. The length of the CDR3 is 16 residues.

The CDR3 DNA follows: TGCGCCAGCAGCCAAGATCTGGGCGAAGAGACCCAGTACTTC. It codes for CASSQDLGEETQYF. V gene TRBV4-3 combines with J gene TRBJ2-5; no clear D gene. Germline V gene data show CDR1 as LGHNA and CDR2 as YSLEER. The CDR3 extends over 14 amino acids. Trimming removed 0 bases from V and 3 bases from J, with 8 bases in between.

This clone was counted only a few times. The chain links TRBV4-1 to TRBJ1-1; D is possibly TRBD1 (5 bases). The length of the CDR3 is 15 residues. In germline, CDR1 is MGHRA, CDR2 YSYEKL. V dropped 1 base and J dropped 5 bases, with 14 bases sitting between them. The CDR3 bases are TGCGCCAGCAGCCAAGGCAGGACAAGCAGGACTGAAGCTTTCTTT. Encoded protein: CASSQGRTSRTEAFF.

The V call is TRBV27, the J call TRBJ2-7; 9 bases are a match to TRBD1. CDR1 is MNHEY and CDR2 is SMNVEV in the germline V gene (reference sequence). J gave up 6 bases and V 5 bases, and 8 bases lay outside the gene matches. The CDR3 loop spans 14 amino acids. CDR3 sequence: CASSATGTGSEQYF. DNA of the CDR3: TGTGCCAGCAGTGCTACCGGGACAGGGTCCGAGCAGTACTTC.

The chain carries TRBV5-6 and TRBJ2-1; TRBD1 agrees at 8 bases. Germline-derived CDR1 and CDR2 are SGHDT and YYEEEE. Trimming at V came to 2 bases and at J to 7 bases, leaving 8 bases not matched to a gene. This CDR3 has 15 residues. CDR3 loop: CASSFEGTGGNEQFF. The CDR3 DNA reads TGTGCCAGCAGCTTTGAGGGAACAGGGGGGAATGAGCAGTTCTTC.

There are a few counts of this clone. The chain recombines TRBV7-2 with TRBJ2-6; D may be TRBD2 (6 bases). Germline loops: CDR1 SGHTA, CDR2 FQGNSA. The CDR3 loop spans 17 amino acids. V dropped 1 base and J dropped 3 bases, with 13 bases sitting between them. This chain's CDR3 is CASSLGMPGVGANVLTF. The CDR3, as DNA: TGTGCCAGCAGCTTAGGGATGCCGGGAGTTGGGGCCAACGTCCTGACTTTC. The entire variable domain, with the rest obtained from reference TRBV7-2 and TRBJ2-6, is as follows: GAGVSQSPSNKVTEKGKDVELRCDPISGHTALYWYRQSLGQGLEFLIYFQGNSAPDKSGLPSDRFSAERTGGSVSTLTIQRTQQEDSAVYLCASSLGMPGVGANVLTFGAGSRLTVL.

The chain is built from TRBV24-1 and TRBJ1-5, with 7 bases that match TRBD1. Per germline, CDR1 KGHDR and CDR2 SFDVKD. Unmatched junction bases numbered 3, after V lost 4 bases and J lost 4 bases. The CDR3 length is 14 residues. CDR3 nucleotides: TGTGCCACCAGTGACCTGACAGGGAATCAGCCCCAGCATTTT. Translation: CATSDLTGNQPQHF.

This chain links TRBV5-8 with TRBJ1-1; D is ambiguous. V was clipped by 4 bases and J by 4 bases, with 5 bases between them. CDR1 SGHTS and CDR2 YDEGEE come from the germline V gene. This CDR3 region has 11 residues. The CDR3 reads CASSLSTEAFF. CDR3 sequence (DNA): TGTGCCAGCAGCCTCAGCACTGAAGCTTTCTTT.

This clone was detected only once. The genes are TRBV28 and TRBJ1-5, with D maybe TRBD1 (6 bases). Germline loops: CDR1 MDHEN, CDR2 SYDVKM. The CDR3 spans 15 residues. Trimming removed 3 bases from V and 7 bases from J, with 16 bases in between. The CDR3 loop is CASSFPGGQSQPQHF. DNA of the CDR3: TGTGCCAGCAGTTTCCCCGGGGGGCAGAGCCAGCCCCAGCATTTT.

This chain links TRBV5-1 with TRBJ2-3; 7 bases line up with TRBD2. The CDR3 extends over 14 amino acids. After removal of 0 bases from V and 3 bases from J, the junction contained 1 base not matched to a gene. CDR1 is SGHRS, CDR2 YFSETQ, per germline. CDR3 sequence: CASSLAGLTDTQYF. Written as DNA, the CDR3 is TGCGCCAGCAGCTTGGCGGGACTAACAGATACGCAGTATTTT.

The chain is built from TRBV5-1 and TRBJ2-7; 10 bases map to TRBD2. The germline V gene has CDR1 SGHRS and CDR2 YFSETQ. The J segment lost 2 bases and the V segment lost 2 bases, leaving 10 bases of the junction unmatched. This CDR3 comprises 17 residues. CDR3 in DNA: TGCGCCAGCAGCTTAGGGGATCGGCTAGCGGGAGCCTACGAGCAGTACTTC. Translation: CASSLGDRLAGAYEQYF.

CDR3 sequence reads: CASSLVDRGNEKLFF. The CDR3 DNA reads as TGTGCCAGCAGCTTGGTAGACAGGGGAAATGAAAAACTGTTTTTT. V usage is TRBV5-5 and J usage is TRBJ1-4; TRBD1 matches at 8 bases. There are 15 residues in the CDR3. The V gene's germline CDR1 is SGHKS and CDR2 YYEKEE (reference sequence). The V segment lost 0 bases and the J segment 5 bases; nucleotides outside the gene matches: 3. The full variable domain, rest sourced from reference TRBV5-5 and TRBJ1-4, is DAGVTQSPTHLIKTRGQQVTLRCSPISGHKSVSWYQQVLGQGPQFIFQYYEKEERGRGNFPDRFSARQFPNYSSELNVNALLLGDSALYLCASSLVDRGNEKLFFGSGTQLSVL.

Comment on this clone: This specimen includes other DNA sequences encoding the same CDR3. The V gene is TRBV30, the J gene TRBJ2-1; D is possibly TRBD2 (7 bases). The V end was cut by 4 bases, the J end by 7 bases, with 14 bases between. Germline V CDR1 and CDR2: GTSNPN, SVGIG (reference sequence). This CDR3 contains 13 residues. The CDR3 loop reads CAWKGGPYNEQFF. CDR3 bases: TGTGCCTGGAAGGGGGGGCCGTATAATGAGCAGTTCTTC.

This chain connects TRBV6-6 to TRBJ1-1, with 8 bases matching TRBD1. The trim removed 3 bases at V and 12 bases at J, leaving 3 bases unmatched. The CDR3 loop spans 11 amino acids. Germline V gene sequence: CDR1 MNHNY, CDR2 SVGAGI (reference sequence). CDR3 in DNA: TGTGCCAGCAGTTATCAGGGGGCGACTTTCTTT. Residues: CASSYQGATFF.

This clone was seen at least ten times. CDR3 in amino acids: CASSTVTGSNQPQHF. The CDR3 DNA sequence: TGTGCCAGTAGTACCGTCACAGGGAGCAATCAGCCCCAGCATTTT. The chain links TRBV19 to TRBJ1-5, with D possibly being TRBD1 (6 bases). Germline loops: CDR1 LNHDA, CDR2 SQIVND (reference sequence). The CDR3 length is 15 residues. V was shortened by 4 bases and J by 1 base, with 11 bases between the two germline ends.

In its sample, this clone was seen a few times. V usage is TRBV6-5 and J usage is TRBJ1-2; tentative D call: TRBD1 (5 bases). CDR3 length equals 15 residues. CDR1 is MNHEY and CDR2 is SVGAGI in the germline V gene. Trimming pared 2 bases from V and 5 bases from J, leaving 15 bases between. CDR3 DNA: TGTGCCAGCAGTTACAGGCAGGACATACAATATGGCTACACCTTC. As protein: CASSYRQDIQYGYTF.

The chain employs TRBV2 and TRBJ1-5; the D is unclear. Germline CDR1 SNHLY, CDR2 FYNNEI. V lost 5 bases and J lost 5, with 13 bases in between. CDR3 size: 14 residues. This CDR3 reads CASSIDIPDQPQHF. The CDR3 nucleotides read TGTGCCAGCAGTATCGACATTCCCGATCAGCCCCAGCATTTT.

This sequence joins TRBV10-1 and TRBJ2-1, with 14 bases that match TRBD2. Looked up from germline, CDR1 is WNHNN and CDR2 is SYGVQD (reference sequence). The V segment lost 2 bases and the J segment 7 bases; nucleotides outside the gene matches: 16. The CDR3 consists of 20 residues. As DNA, the CDR3 is TGCGCCAGCAGTGAGACCGGGGGACTAGCGGGGGCCCTCGGGGGAAATGAGCAGTTCTTC. It encodes CASSETGGLAGALGGNEQFF.

The chain combines TRBV5-6 with TRBJ2-1; a weak D match, TRBD1 (6 bases). Germline V lookup: CDR1 SGHDT, CDR2 YYEEEE. Trimming pared 5 bases from V and 10 bases from J, leaving 13 bases between. There are 12 residues in the CDR3. CDR3 bases: TGTGCCAGCAGATTATCCGGGACAGAGCAGTTCTTC. This sequence encodes CASRLSGTEQFF. Together with reference TRBV5-6 and TRBJ2-1, the CDR3 gives the full variable domain: DAGVTQSPTHLIKTRGQQVTLRCSPKSGHDTVSWYQQALGQGPQFIFQYYEEEERQRGNFPDRFSGHQFPNYSSELNVNALLLGDSALYLCASRLSGTEQFFGPGTRLTVL.

A remark on this clone: Other DNA variants within this sample encode the same CDR3. The chain carries TRBV15 and TRBJ2-7; 12 positions agree with TRBD1. V trimming: 0 bases; J trimming: 7 bases; junction bases outside the gene matches: 7. Germline CDR1 is LNHNV and CDR2 is YYDKDF (reference sequence). This CDR3 is built from 16 residues. The CDR3 region is CATSREGGTGGGEQYF. CDR3 nucleotide sequence: TGTGCCACCAGCAGAGAGGGCGGGACAGGGGGCGGTGAGCAGTACTTC. Drawing the rest from reference TRBV15 and TRBJ2-7, the complete variable domain is DAMVIQNPRYQVTQFGKPVTLSCSQTLNHNVMYWYQQKSSQAPKLLFHYYDKDFNNEADTPDNFQSRRPNTSFCFLDIRSPGLGDTAMYLCATSREGGTGGGEQYFGPGTRLTVT.

The rearrangement joins TRBV3-1 (or the pseudogene TRBV3-2) to TRBJ2-4; D is possibly TRBD2 (6 bases). V was trimmed by 0 bases and J by 0 bases, leaving 12 bases between them. Germline loops: CDR1 LGHDT, CDR2 YNNKEL (reference sequence). CDR3 length: 17 amino acids. In DNA form, the CDR3 reads TGTGCCAGCAGCCAAGATCGGGGGTATTTAGCCAAAAACATTCAGTACTTC. Translation: CASSQDRGYLAKNIQYF.